This T cell receptor (beta chain) was documented in a study of response to subunit inactivated influenza vaccine. The study's findings and limits: A suggestion made by the authors is that each seasonal influenza vaccination recruits few new T cells.

With respect to this clonotype: Its target is not known.

Germline V gene lookup returns CDR1 SEHNR and CDR2 FQNEAQ (reference sequence). The V and J ends lost 6 bases and 0 bases respectively, with 12 bases between them. This CDR3 comprises 15 residues. A single record per CDR3 protein comes from TCRdb applying MiXCR to the RT-PCR reads. The table records about 190,000 distinct CDR3 sequences, 13% to 15% of them present only once. The V gene is TRBV7-9, the J gene TRBJ2-1; the D gene is possibly TRBD1 (5 bases). Sequences were derived from CD8+ T cells sorted from PBMCs, sampled about 5 days after vaccination. This clonotype originated in a man in his forties or fifties who received an inactivated influenza vaccine. In DNA, the CDR3 is TGTGCCAGCAGTTCCACGACAGCCTCCTACAATGAGCAGTTCTTC. The encoded protein is CASSSTTASYNEQFF.